These 30 T cell receptor beta chains were sequenced from one sample in a study of OX40 agonist ivuxolimab in advanced cancers. TCRdb's copy holds only in-frame clones and misses some; the assay was immunoSEQ multiplex PCR. Here the sample spans 20,000 or so clones, 70% to 90% being singletons. The specimen comprised CD4+ or CD8+ T cells sorted from blood, sampled in a trial of the OX40 agonist ivuxolimab. Source of these receptors: an adult with an advanced solid tumor such as melanoma, head and neck, liver or kidney cancer.

The chain employs TRBV4-1 and TRBJ1-1; D not resolved. The CDR3 is 16 amino acids. CDR1 is MGHRA, CDR2 YSYEKL, per germline. V was shortened by 0 bases and J by 5 bases, with 16 bases between the two germline ends. The CDR3 bases are TGCGCCAGCAGCCAAGAAAGGCTCACGTCGGGGACTGAAGCTTTCTTT. Residues: CASSQERLTSGTEAFF.

The rearrangement uses TRBV7-9 and TRBJ1-1, with no clear D. CDR3 size: 13 residues. Trimming stripped 3 bases from V and 2 bases from J, with 7 bases between. CDR1 and CDR2 from the germline V gene are SEHNR and FQNEAQ (reference sequence). CDR3 sequence: CASSFAINTEAFF. CDR3 in DNA: TGTGCCAGCAGCTTTGCAATAAACACTGAAGCTTTCTTT. Supplemented by reference TRBV7-9 and TRBJ1-1, the full variable domain reads DTGVSQNPRHKITKRGQNVTFRCDPISEHNRLYWYRQTLGQGPEFLTYFQNEAQLEKSRLLSDRFSAERPKGSFSTLEIQRTEQGDSAMYLCASSFAINTEAFFGQGTRLTVV.

The chain employs TRBV7-9 and TRBJ1-1, with D perhaps matching TRBD1 (5 bases). Trimming shortened V by 1 base and J by 5 bases, and 14 bases separated the two germline ends. Per germline, CDR1 SEHNR and CDR2 FQNEAQ (reference sequence). The CDR3 is 15 residues long. CDR3 protein: CASSLVTGEGTEAFF. The CDR3 bases are TGTGCCAGCAGCTTAGTCACAGGTGAAGGGACTGAAGCTTTCTTT.

This chain connects TRBV2 to TRBJ2-3; 7 positions match TRBD2. The V gene end was trimmed by 10 bases and the J gene end by 5 bases; junction bases not matched to a gene: 6. From germline, CDR1 is SNHLY and CDR2 FYNNEI. CDR3 size: 12 residues. The DNA for the CDR3 is TGTGCCAACAGCGGGACTCGAGATACGCAGTATTTT. This encodes CANSGTRDTQYF.

The chain is built from TRBV11-2 and TRBJ2-1; no reliable D call. Germline V lookup: CDR1 SGHAT, CDR2 FQNNGV. With 5 bases removed from V and 2 bases from J, the gap between germline ends came to 16 bases. The CDR3 extends over 16 amino acids. This CDR3 is CASSLRQTPPYNEQFF. The CDR3 bases are TGTGCCAGCAGCCTCCGACAAACACCCCCCTACAATGAGCAGTTCTTC.

This clone was detected only once. The chain recombines TRBV27 with TRBJ2-5; 11 bases are a match to TRBD2. Germline V gene data show CDR1 as MNHEY and CDR2 as SMNVEV (reference sequence). The V segment lost 3 bases and the J segment 5 bases; nucleotides outside the gene matches: 11. The length of the CDR3 is 17 residues. The CDR3 reads CASSFLLSGGASETQYF. As DNA, the CDR3 is TGTGCCAGCAGTTTCCTCCTTAGCGGGGGGGCCAGTGAGACCCAGTACTTC.

The chain combines TRBV7-6 with TRBJ1-1, with D uncertain. This CDR3 is built from 13 residues. CDR1 is SGHVS and CDR2 is FNYEAQ in the germline V gene. Trimming stripped 5 bases from V and 1 base from J, with 8 bases between. Here the CDR3 reads CASSLGENTEAFF. In nucleotides, the CDR3 is TGTGCCAGCAGCCTTGGGGAGAACACTGAAGCTTTCTTT.

The CDR3 sequence is CASSLDAVNTEAFF. The CDR3 region has the DNA TGTGCCAGCAGCTTAGATGCGGTGAACACTGAAGCTTTCTTT. V is TRBV11-2 and J is TRBJ1-1; the D is unclear. Germline-derived CDR1 and CDR2 are SGHAT and FQNNGV. This CDR3 is 14 amino acids long. V lost 0 bases and J 0 bases, leaving 5 bases between the germline ends.

The chain links TRBV6-5 to TRBJ1-6; a possible D gene is TRBD1 (5 bases). Trimming shortened V by 8 bases and J by 1 base, and 9 bases separated the two germline ends. The CDR3 loop spans 14 amino acids. Germline loops: CDR1 MNHEY, CDR2 SVGAGI. The CDR3 reads CASRTKSYNSPLHF. CDR3 sequence (DNA): TGTGCCAGCCGGACAAAATCCTATAATTCACCCCTCCACTTT.

The chain couples TRBV5-1 to TRBJ2-7, with TRBD2 matching over 11 bases. Trimming cost V 0 bases and J 5 bases; bases outside gene matches: 1. Germline V gives CDR1 SGHRS, CDR2 YFSETQ. The CDR3 consists of 14 residues. CDR3 sequence reads: CASSLELAGDEQYF. The CDR3 nucleotides are TGCGCCAGCAGCTTGGAACTAGCGGGAGACGAGCAGTACTTC.

The chain joins TRBV7-2 to TRBJ2-6; the D is unclear. The CDR3 runs to 14 residues. Deletions cut 7 bases from V and 0 bases from J, with 7 bases between. Per germline, CDR1 SGHTA and CDR2 FQGNSA. CDR3 in amino acids: CASTPFSGANVLTF. CDR3 coding DNA: TGTGCCAGCACCCCCTTCTCTGGGGCCAACGTCCTGACTTTC.

This chain connects TRBV23-1 to TRBJ2-1; possibly TRBD2 for D (6 bases). TRBV23-1 is an open reading frame, and its role is uncertain. This CDR3 is built from 17 residues. V was trimmed by 6 bases and J by 1 base, leaving 19 bases between them. The CDR3 coding sequence is TGCGCCAGCAGCAAGAGGAGGGCCGGCAGTTCCTACAATGAGCAGTTCTTC. Translating it yields CASSKRRAGSSYNEQFF.

This chain links TRBV9 with TRBJ1-5, with TRBD1 as a possible D gene (6 bases). Germline CDR1 reads SGDLS; CDR2 reads YYNGEE. The CDR3 runs to 15 residues. V was cut by 3 bases and J by 0 bases, with 10 bases left in between. As DNA, the CDR3 is TGTGCCAGCAGCGCGGGGGGCCTTAGCAATCAGCCCCAGCATTTT. This sequence encodes CASSAGGLSNQPQHF.

This chain connects TRBV4-1 to TRBJ2-1; perhaps TRBD2 as D (7 bases). This CDR3 contains 13 residues. V was pared by 1 base and J by 9 bases, with 10 bases between. CDR1 is MGHRA, CDR2 YSYEKL, per germline. Here the CDR3 reads CASSQGGGGEQFF. CDR3 nucleotides: TGCGCCAGCAGCCAAGGCGGGGGCGGTGAGCAGTTCTTC.

This chain links TRBV6-6 with TRBJ1-3; no definite D call. CDR1 and CDR2 (germline): MNHNY, SVGAGI (reference sequence). V was shortened by 2 bases and J by 0 bases, with 8 bases between the two germline ends. This CDR3 is built from 15 residues. The CDR3 DNA sequence: TGTGCCAGCAGTTACGGAACCGACTCTGGAAACACCATATATTTT. Its protein product is CASSYGTDSGNTIYF.

The CDR3 region has the DNA TGTGCCAGTAGTATTAACGATCGGCGGGGGCGTGATACGCAGTATTTT. Translation gives CASSINDRRGRDTQYF. The gene calls are TRBV19 and TRBJ2-3; tentative D call: TRBD2 (7 bases). V lost 3 bases to trimming and J lost 6 bases, with 19 bases between them. Germline V CDR1 and CDR2: LNHDA, SQIVND (reference sequence). The CDR3 has 16 amino acids.

V and J are TRBV19 and TRBJ2-7; perhaps TRBD1 as D (7 bases). Between the trimmed V and J ends, which lost 3 bases and 6 bases, there was a span of 21 bases. CDR3 size: 16 residues. Looked up from germline, CDR1 is LNHDA and CDR2 is SQIVND (reference sequence). This CDR3 is CASSIGGGTAGVEQYF. In DNA form, the CDR3 reads TGTGCCAGTAGTATTGGAGGCGGGACAGCTGGGGTCGAGCAGTACTTC.

This sequence joins TRBV7-9 and TRBJ2-5; D tentatively fits TRBD1 or TRBD2 (5 bases each). This CDR3 comprises 15 residues. The germline V gene has CDR1 SEHNR and CDR2 FQNEAQ (reference sequence). V lost 10 bases to trimming and J lost 3 bases, with 21 bases between them. CDR3 sequence (DNA): TGTGCCATCGCTCCCGATGGGGGATGGGAAGAGACCCAGTACTTC. This codes for CAIAPDGGWEETQYF.

This clone came up a few times. The rearrangement joins TRBV7-6 to TRBJ2-7; D is unclear. The CDR3 covers 12 residues. Trimming shortened V by 0 bases and J by 6 bases, and 6 bases separated the two germline ends. CDR1 SGHVS and CDR2 FNYEAQ come from the germline V gene. The CDR3 loop reads CASSLALSEQYF. CDR3 nucleotides: TGTGCCAGCAGCTTAGCACTGAGCGAGCAGTACTTC.

The gene calls are TRBV28 and TRBJ2-1; no firm D call. The germline CDR1 and CDR2 sequences are MDHEN and SYDVKM. V dropped 8 bases and J dropped 8 bases, with 16 bases sitting between them. This CDR3 is built from 13 residues. The CDR3 spells CASAPLGSHEQFF. The CDR3 nucleotides read TGTGCCAGCGCCCCCTTAGGATCTCATGAGCAGTTCTTC.

This chain uses TRBV30 with TRBJ1-3; D gene ambiguous. The CDR3 consists of 14 residues. The V gene's germline CDR1 is GTSNPN and CDR2 SVGIG (reference sequence). V shed 5 bases and J shed 0 bases, with 11 bases lying between them. CDR3 in amino acids: CAWGDTNSGNTIYF. The CDR3 coding sequence is TGTGCCTGGGGTGACACCAACTCTGGAAACACCATATATTTT.

V is TRBV18 and J is TRBJ1-1; 7 nucleotides match TRBD1. The CDR3 contains 15 residues. The V gene end was trimmed by 1 base and the J gene end by 4 bases; junction bases not matched to a gene: 6. Germline V gene sequence: CDR1 KGHSH, CDR2 LQKENI. The CDR3 nucleotides read TGTGCCAGCTCACCACGACAGGGTTTGAGCACTGAAGCTTTCTTT. Amino acid sequence: CASSPRQGLSTEAFF.

This rearrangement joins TRBV4-1 to TRBJ2-1; D is possibly TRBD2 (6 bases). The CDR3 is made up of 16 amino acids. Germline CDR1 and CDR2: MGHRA and YSYEKL. Trimming shortened V by 0 bases and J by 0 bases, and 9 bases separated the two germline ends. This CDR3 is CASSQEVRDSYNEQFF. The CDR3 coding sequence is TGCGCCAGCAGCCAAGAAGTGCGGGACTCCTACAATGAGCAGTTCTTC.

The J gene is TRBJ1-5, the V gene TRBV5-1, with D perhaps matching TRBD1 (5 bases). The CDR3 has 15 amino acids. V lost 0 bases and J 4 bases, leaving 11 bases between the germline ends. Germline V lookup: CDR1 SGHRS, CDR2 YFSETQ. The CDR3 bases are TGCGCCAGCAGCTTGGGTCCGGGGACGAATCAGCCCCAGCATTTT. It specifies CASSLGPGTNQPQHF.

The chain joins TRBV4-1 to TRBJ1-3; possible D gene TRBD1, 6 bases. The V gene lost 3 bases and the J gene lost 2 bases, with 17 bases spanning the gap. The CDR3 spans 17 residues. Germline V CDR1 and CDR2: MGHRA, YSYEKL. The CDR3 DNA is TGCGCCAGCAGCCAGGGGGGGGGCCCCTCCCCTGGAAACACCATATATTTT. Its translation is CASSQGGGPSPGNTIYF.

This sequence joins TRBV6-5 and TRBJ1-4; D ambiguous. The CDR3 loop spans 15 amino acids. Trimming removed 7 bases from V and 8 bases from J, with 20 bases in between. CDR1 is MNHEY and CDR2 is SVGAGI in the germline V gene. The CDR3 spells CASMDLLPLGEKLFF. CDR3 bases: TGTGCCAGCATGGACCTCCTCCCTTTGGGCGAAAAACTGTTTTTT.

DNA for the CDR3: TGCGCCAGCAGCCCTGGGGCCTACTACGAGCAGTACTTC. Protein sequence: CASSPGAYYEQYF. The chain couples TRBV4-1 to TRBJ2-7, with TRBD1 as a possible D gene (5 bases). The V gene's germline CDR1 is MGHRA and CDR2 YSYEKL. CDR3 length equals 13 residues. V shed 4 bases and J shed 3 bases, with 10 bases lying between them.

The chain employs TRBV11-3 and TRBJ2-7; TRBD1 might be the D (7 bases). Trimming left V 4 bases short and J 4 bases short, with 11 bases between. This CDR3 region has 13 residues. Germline V gene sequence: CDR1 SGHNT, CDR2 YENEEA. The CDR3 DNA reads as TGTGCCAGCAGCTCCCAGGGGGGTTACGAGCAGTACTTC. Residues: CASSSQGGYEQYF. Full variable domain (rest looked up from reference TRBV11-3 and TRBJ2-7): EAGVVQSPRYKIIEKKQPVAFWCNPISGHNTLYWYLQNLGQGPELLIRYENEEAVDDSQLPKDRFSAERLKGVDSTLKIQPAELGDSAVYLCASSSQGGYEQYFGPGTRLTVT.

This sequence joins TRBV27 and TRBJ2-7; D is uncertain. Germline V gene sequence: CDR1 MNHEY, CDR2 SMNVEV (reference sequence). Between the trimmed V and J ends, which lost 4 bases and 2 bases, there was a span of 24 bases. CDR3 size: 18 residues. The CDR3 reads CASSSTPHRSPVAYEQYF. CDR3 bases: TGTGCCAGCAGTTCCACCCCGCATCGGTCTCCGGTAGCCTACGAGCAGTACTTC.

Judged by abundance, this clone is large. The chain links TRBV4-2 to TRBJ1-1; D not certain. The CDR3 runs to 15 residues. Germline V gene lookup returns CDR1 LGHNA and CDR2 YNFKEQ. Trimming took off 0 bases at V and 7 bases at J, with 15 bases between the two ends. In DNA, the CDR3 is TGTGCCAGCAGCCAAGATTTGGGGAGCGGAAATGAAGCTTTCTTT. Its translation is CASSQDLGSGNEAFF.